The rows below give T cell receptor beta chains drawn from one sample of a study of cytomegalovirus exposure and HLA in healthy donors. The method was immunoSEQ multiplex PCR; TCRdb's version includes in-frame clones alone and lacks a portion of them. The repertoire includes 100,000 to 150,000 clones, over 65% of them detected once, and around 20% sits in the top ten. Sequencing was done on a sample of PBMCs. These receptors were collected from a man between 18 and 35 years old in good health and CMV-seropositive. The CDR3 runs from the conserved cysteine through the conserved F or W. Each record gives: J gene, V gene, clone size, D gene, CDR3 DNA, CDR3 protein. D genes are given only for firm matches. Rows give clone size only sometimes, using once, few, many, or a class for an expanded clone.

>TRBJ2-3|TRBV5-1|-|TRBD1
TGCGCCAGCAGCTTGGCCCCAGGGGGTGTGGATACGCAGTATTTT
CASSLAPGGVDTQYF
>TRBJ1-5|TRBV28|few|-
TGTGCCAGCAGTTTACTACAGGCCCTCCGAAGCCAGCCCCAGCATTTT
CASSLLQALRSQPQHF
>TRBJ1-6|TRBV11-1|-|-
TGTGCCAGCAGCCCAGATATGAATTCACCCCTCCACTTT
CASSPDMNSPLHF
>TRBJ2-1|TRBV7-2|-|-
TGTGCCAGCAGCTTAGAGGGGGGGGGCCGCAATGAGCAGTTCTTC
CASSLEGGGRNEQFF
>TRBJ2-5|TRBV30|-|TRBD2
TGTGCCTGGAGTGTACCGCGGGGGGCCCAAGAGACCCAGTACTTC
CAWSVPRGAQETQYF
>TRBJ2-7|TRBV9|-|TRBD2
TGTGCCAGCAGCGTAGGAGGTAGCGGGGCCTACGAGCAGTACTTC
CASSVGGSGAYEQYF
>TRBJ1-1|TRBV28|few|TRBD1
TGTGCCAGCACCCTACAGGGGTTGAACACTGAAGCTTTCTTT
CASTLQGLNTEAFF
>TRBJ1-6|TRBV28|-|-
TGTGCCAGCAGTTCTCGACAAAACTCACCCCTCCACTTT
CASSSRQNSPLHF
>TRBJ1-1|TRBV6-5|-|-
TGTGCCAGCAGTCTCAGGGGTGGTACTGAAGCTTTCTTT
CASSLRGGTEAFF
>TRBJ1-3|TRBV7-9|-|-
TGTGCCAGCAGCTTTCAAAACACCATATATTTT
CASSFQNTIYF
>TRBJ1-4|TRBV27|-|TRBD1
TGTGCCAGCAGTTTATGGGGGACAGTAAATGAAAAACTGTTTTTT
CASSLWGTVNEKLFF
>TRBJ2-5|TRBV7-3|-|-
TGTGCCAGCAGCCCCGACTCGGAAGAGACCCAGTACTTC
CASSPDSEETQYF
>TRBJ2-7|TRBV29-1|once|-
TGCAGCGTTGAAGGACAGCACTCCTACGAGCAGTACTTC
CSVEGQHSYEQYF
>TRBJ1-2|TRBV13|-|TRBD1
TGTGCCAGCAGCATGGACAGGAGCCTTTTCTACACCTTC
CASSMDRSLFYTF
>TRBJ2-7|TRBV7-9|-|TRBD1
TGTGCCAGCAGCTTAGCAGGCGGAGGACAGGGGGCCCACGAGCAGTACTTC
CASSLAGGGQGAHEQYF
>TRBJ1-1|TRBV4-2|-|-
TGTGCCAGCAGCCAAGACGTTTGGGGCAGGAACACTGAAGCTTTCTTT
CASSQDVWGRNTEAFF
>TRBJ2-3|TRBV30|-|TRBD1
TGTGCCTGGACCAGGACAGGGAGTGGCGGCACGCAGTATTTT
CAWTRTGSGGTQYF
>TRBJ2-7|TRBV11-3|few|-
TGTGCCAGCAGCTCAGGGGTGTTTTACGAGCAGTACTTC
CASSSGVFYEQYF
>TRBJ1-2|TRBV15|-|TRBD1
TGTGCCACCAGTCTCCGGACAGGGGGACTCTACACCTTC
CATSLRTGGLYTF
>TRBJ2-3|TRBV11-2|-|TRBD2
TGTGCCAGCAGCTTAGGGACTAGCGGGGGGGCGGATACGCAGTATTTT
CASSLGTSGGADTQYF
>TRBJ2-7|TRBV21-1|-|-
TGTGCCAATAGAGGGCACTGTCGAAGGGAGACCCCCTACGAGCAGTACTTC
CANRGHCRRETPYEQYF
>TRBJ1-2|TRBV29-1|-|-
TGCAGCGTTGGGGCCGCCGTAGGTGGCTACACCTTC
CSVGAAVGGYTF
>TRBJ1-1|TRBV4-1|once|-
TGCGCCAGCAGCCCTCAGGGGAACACTGAAGCTTTCTTT
CASSPQGNTEAFF
>TRBJ2-7|TRBV18|-|TRBD1
TGTGCCAGCTCACTTACCCCGGGGACAGTCCCCGACGAGCAGTACTTC
CASSLTPGTVPDEQYF
>TRBJ1-2|TRBV5-6|-|-
TGTGCCAGCAGCTTGGACAGTAACTATGGCTACACCTTC
CASSLDSNYGYTF
>TRBJ1-2|TRBV9|-|-
TGTGCCAGCAGCGGGGGAGGGGCTAACTATGGCTACACCTTC
CASSGGGANYGYTF
>TRBJ2-5|TRBV2|-|-
TGTGCCAGCAGTGGTGGGACACCACAAGAGACCCAGTACTTC
CASSGGTPQETQYF
>TRBJ2-7|TRBV5-8|once|TRBD1
TGTGCCAGCAGCCCTGGACAGGGGGCATGGTACGAGCAGTACTTC
CASSPGQGAWYEQYF
>TRBJ2-7|TRBV7-8|-|TRBD1
TGTGCCAGCAGCTTAGTTGCGGACAGGTTCGAGCAGTACTTC
CASSLVADRFEQYF
>TRBJ2-3|TRBV30|-|-
TGTGCCGGGGATAGCGGATTCACAGATACGCAGTATTTT
CAGDSGFTDTQYF
>TRBJ2-1|TRBV5-1|-|TRBD2
TGCGCCAGCAGCCAGAGCGGGGGCTTCAATGAGCAGTTCTTC
CASSQSGGFNEQFF
>TRBJ2-7|TRBV7-9|-|-
TGTGCCAGCAGCCTGGCGGGCGCTTTAGGCGAGCAGTACTTC
CASSLAGALGEQYF
>TRBJ1-1|TRBV6-5|-|-
TGTGCCAGCATCCGATACGCCGGCACTGAAGCTTTCTTT
CASIRYAGTEAFF
>TRBJ1-5|TRBV9|-|-
TGTGCCAGCAGCGCAGGGGATAGCAATCAGCCCCAGCATTTT
CASSAGDSNQPQHF
>TRBJ1-1|TRBV6-9|few|-
TGTGCCAGCAGTTATTCGGGGCAGGTTTTAACTGAAGCTTTCTTT
CASSYSGQVLTEAFF
>TRBJ2-7|TRBV5-6|-|-
TGTGCCAGCAGCTTGGGCCTGGGCGCCCACGAGCAGTACTTC
CASSLGLGAHEQYF
>TRBJ1-2|TRBV5-1|-|-
TGCGCCAGCAGACCCACAGGTGAAAAGAACTATGGCTACACCTTC
CASRPTGEKNYGYTF
>TRBJ2-3|TRBV27|-|TRBD2
TGTGCCAGCAGCCCCGGGACTAGCGGGGGGTTTCGCACAGATACGCAGTATTTT
CASSPGTSGGFRTDTQYF
>TRBJ1-1|TRBV6-5|-|-
TGTGCCAGCAGTCGGGACACCTACACTGAAGCTTTCTTT
CASSRDTYTEAFF
>TRBJ2-7|TRBV6-6|few|TRBD1
TGTGCCAGCAGTTACTCGACAGGGTGGGAGCAGTACTTC
CASSYSTGWEQYF
>TRBJ2-6|TRBV19|-|TRBD1
TGTGCCAGTAGTATATACGGACCAAACCAACGGACAGGCGCTGGCCCTGGGGCCAACGTCCTGACTTTC
CASSIYGPNQRTGAGPGANVLTF
>TRBJ2-5|TRBV19|-|TRBD1
TGTGCCAGTAGTCGACAACGCGGGACAGGGCCGGGGGAGACCCAGTACTTC
CASSRQRGTGPGETQYF
>TRBJ2-5|TRBV9|once|TRBD2
TGTGCCAGCAGCCCCTCGACTAGCGGGGGAGAGACCCAGTACTTC
CASSPSTSGGETQYF
>TRBJ2-2|TRBV15|-|-
TGTGCCACCAGCTCGCGAGGAACGAACACCGGGGAGCTGTTTTTT
CATSSRGTNTGELFF
>TRBJ1-1|TRBV10-1|-|-
TGCGCCAGCAGTGGACAGGAGGACACTGAAGCTTTCTTT
CASSGQEDTEAFF
>TRBJ2-7|TRBV6-5|-|-
TGTGCCAGCAGTCCCCTCAGGGATTCCTACGAGCAGTACTTC
CASSPLRDSYEQYF
>TRBJ2-2|TRBV4-1|-|TRBD1
TGCGCCAGCAGCCAAGATGACAGGGCGGACACCGGGGAGCTGTTTTTT
CASSQDDRADTGELFF
>TRBJ2-1|TRBV7-8|-|-
TGTGCCAGCAGCTTTACCTACCAATTTAACAATGAGCAGTTCTTC
CASSFTYQFNNEQFF
>TRBJ2-7|TRBV30|-|-
TGTGCCTGGAGTGTAGGTGGAGTCGATTACGAGCAGTACTTC
CAWSVGGVDYEQYF
>TRBJ2-7|TRBV7-8|-|-
TGTGCCAGCAGCTCCCCCAAACAGGGAGGGAGGTACGGACAGTACTTC
CASSSPKQGGRYGQYF
>TRBJ2-3|TRBV5-1|-|TRBD1
TGCGCCAGCAGCTTAAGGACAGGGGAAGATACGCAGTATTTT
CASSLRTGEDTQYF
>TRBJ1-2|TRBV9|-|TRBD1
TGTGCCAGCAGCGGAGACAGGGAGACTGAGGGGTATGGCTACACCTTC
CASSGDRETEGYGYTF
>TRBJ1-1|TRBV6-6|-|-
TGTGCCAGCAGCCGCAAAGGGAGCACTGAAGCTTTCTTT
CASSRKGSTEAFF
>TRBJ1-1|TRBV4-1|-|-
TGCGCCAGCAGCCCCCCTCTTACACATGTCACTGAAGCTTTCTTT
CASSPPLTHVTEAFF
>TRBJ1-4|TRBV5-4|few|-
TGTGCCAGCAGCTTGGGAGGGACTAATGAAAAACTGTTTTTT
CASSLGGTNEKLFF
>TRBJ2-3|TRBV5-6|-|-
TGTGCCAGCAGCTACAGGGGCACAGATACGCAGTATTTT
CASSYRGTDTQYF
>TRBJ1-1|TRBV5-1|once|TRBD1
TGCGCCAGCAGCCACGGGACAGTGGACACTGAAGCTTTCTTT
CASSHGTVDTEAFF
>TRBJ1-2|TRBV1|-|-
TGCACCAGCAGCCAACCAGTAGGGGATTCCGCTAACTATGGCTACACCTTC
CTSSQPVGDSANYGYTF